This T cell receptor beta chain originates from a study of shared clonotypes between healthy human individuals. The assay was immunoSEQ multiplex PCR, and TCRdb's table has in-frame clones only and misses some. Among roughly 500,000 clones, around 95% were seen once, and the ten largest hold 0.064%. Sequenced material: naive CD4+ T cells sorted from blood. Subset indicated: CD45RA+ positively selected. The TCR originated in a woman between 25 and 40 years old in good health.

This chain's CDR3 is CASWGGSWETQYF. Written as DNA, the CDR3 is TGTGCCAGCTGGGGCGGGAGCTGGGAGACCCAGTACTTC. The chain couples TRBV28 to TRBJ2-5; 7 bases match TRBD2. The germline V gene has CDR1 MDHEN and CDR2 SYDVKM. The CDR3 is 13 residues long. Losses at the gene ends were 8 bases for V and 5 bases for J; bases not matched to a gene: 8.